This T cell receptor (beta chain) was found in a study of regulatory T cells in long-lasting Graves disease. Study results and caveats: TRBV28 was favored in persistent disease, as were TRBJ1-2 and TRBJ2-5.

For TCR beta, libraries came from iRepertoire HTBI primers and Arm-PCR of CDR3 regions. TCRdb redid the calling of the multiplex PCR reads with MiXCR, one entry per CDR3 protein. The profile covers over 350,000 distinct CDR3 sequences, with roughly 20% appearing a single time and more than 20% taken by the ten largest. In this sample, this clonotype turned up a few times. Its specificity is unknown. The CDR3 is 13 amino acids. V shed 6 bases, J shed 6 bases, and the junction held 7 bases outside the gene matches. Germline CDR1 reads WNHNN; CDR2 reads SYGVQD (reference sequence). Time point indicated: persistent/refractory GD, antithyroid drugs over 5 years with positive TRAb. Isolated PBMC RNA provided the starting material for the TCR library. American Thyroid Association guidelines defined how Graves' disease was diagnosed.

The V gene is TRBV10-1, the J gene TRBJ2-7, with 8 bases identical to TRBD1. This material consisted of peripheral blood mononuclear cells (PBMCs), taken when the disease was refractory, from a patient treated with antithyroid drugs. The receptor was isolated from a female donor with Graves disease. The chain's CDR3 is CASSEGQAPEQYF. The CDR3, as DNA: TGCGCCAGCAGCGAGGGACAGGCGCCCGAGCAGTACTTC.